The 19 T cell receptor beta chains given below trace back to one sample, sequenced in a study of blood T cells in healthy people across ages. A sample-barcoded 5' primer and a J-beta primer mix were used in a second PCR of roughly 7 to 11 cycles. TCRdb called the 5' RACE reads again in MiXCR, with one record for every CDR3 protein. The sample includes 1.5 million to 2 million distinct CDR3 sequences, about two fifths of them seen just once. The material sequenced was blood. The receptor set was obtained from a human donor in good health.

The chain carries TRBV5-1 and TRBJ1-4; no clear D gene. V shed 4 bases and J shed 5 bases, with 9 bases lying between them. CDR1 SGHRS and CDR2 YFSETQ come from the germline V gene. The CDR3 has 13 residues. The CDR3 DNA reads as TGCGCCAGCAGCCCGTCGGTGAATGAAAAACTGTTTTTT. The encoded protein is CASSPSVNEKLFF.

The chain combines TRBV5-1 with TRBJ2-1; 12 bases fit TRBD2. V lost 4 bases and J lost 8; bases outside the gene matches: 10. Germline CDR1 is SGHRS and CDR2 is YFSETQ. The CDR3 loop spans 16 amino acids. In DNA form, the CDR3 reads TGCGCCAGCAGCGTACCTAGCGGGGGGGCCATCGATGAGCAGTTCTTC. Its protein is CASSVPSGGAIDEQFF.

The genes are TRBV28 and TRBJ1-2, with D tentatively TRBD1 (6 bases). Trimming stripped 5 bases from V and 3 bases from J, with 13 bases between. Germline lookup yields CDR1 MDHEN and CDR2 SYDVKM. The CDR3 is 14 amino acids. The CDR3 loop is CASSRPGEYYGYTF. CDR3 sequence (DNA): TGTGCCAGCAGTCGTCCAGGGGAGTACTATGGCTACACCTTC.

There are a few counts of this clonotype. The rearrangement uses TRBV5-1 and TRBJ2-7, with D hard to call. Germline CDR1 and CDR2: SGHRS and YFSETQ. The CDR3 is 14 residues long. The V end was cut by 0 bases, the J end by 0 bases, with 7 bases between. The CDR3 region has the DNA TGCGCCAGCAGCTTGGATGTCAGCTCCTACGAGCAGTACTTC. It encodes CASSLDVSSYEQYF. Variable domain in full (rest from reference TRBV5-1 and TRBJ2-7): KAGVTQTPRYLIKTRGQQVTLSCSPISGHRSVSWYQQTPGQGLQFLFEYFSETQRNKGNFPGRFSGRQFSNSRSEMNVSTLELGDSALYLCASSLDVSSYEQYFGPGTRLTVT.

CDR3 nucleotide sequence: TGTGCCAGCAGTGACCCCGGGCGACAGGTTAGCAATGAGCAGTTCTTC. This codes for CASSDPGRQVSNEQFF. The J gene is TRBJ2-1, the V gene TRBV6-1, with D tentatively TRBD1 (6 bases). V gave up 3 bases and J gave up 6 bases, with 18 bases separating them. This CDR3 region has 16 residues. The V gene's germline CDR1 is MNHNS and CDR2 SASEGT.

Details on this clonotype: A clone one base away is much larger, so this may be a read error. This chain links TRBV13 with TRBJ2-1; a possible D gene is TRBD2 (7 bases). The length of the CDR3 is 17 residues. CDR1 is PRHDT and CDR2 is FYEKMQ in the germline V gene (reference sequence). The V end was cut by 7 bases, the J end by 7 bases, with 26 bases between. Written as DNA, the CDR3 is TGTGCCAGCAAGGAAATGAGAGGGGGGGCCAAGGTAAATGAGCAGTTCTTC. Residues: CASKEMRGGAKVNEQFF.

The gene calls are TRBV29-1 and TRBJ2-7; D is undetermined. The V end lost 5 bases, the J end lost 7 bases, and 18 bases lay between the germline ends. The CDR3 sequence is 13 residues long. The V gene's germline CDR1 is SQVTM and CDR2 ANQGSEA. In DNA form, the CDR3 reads TGCAGCGTTAAAACCTCCGAAGGGCGTGAGCAGTACTTC. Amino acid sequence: CSVKTSEGREQYF.

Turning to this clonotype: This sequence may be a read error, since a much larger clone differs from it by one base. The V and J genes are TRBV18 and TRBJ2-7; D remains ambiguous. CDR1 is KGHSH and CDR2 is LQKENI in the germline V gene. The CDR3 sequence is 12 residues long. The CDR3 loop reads CASSDGAYERYF. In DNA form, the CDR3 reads TGTGCCAGCTCGGACGGAGCCTACGAGCGGTACTTC.

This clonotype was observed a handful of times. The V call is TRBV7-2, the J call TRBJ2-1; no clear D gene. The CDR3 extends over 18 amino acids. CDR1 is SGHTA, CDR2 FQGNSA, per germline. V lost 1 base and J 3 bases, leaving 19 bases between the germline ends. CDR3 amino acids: CASSLGGLSPRGYNEQFF. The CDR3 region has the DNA TGTGCCAGCAGCTTAGGAGGTCTTTCCCCAAGAGGCTACAATGAGCAGTTCTTC.

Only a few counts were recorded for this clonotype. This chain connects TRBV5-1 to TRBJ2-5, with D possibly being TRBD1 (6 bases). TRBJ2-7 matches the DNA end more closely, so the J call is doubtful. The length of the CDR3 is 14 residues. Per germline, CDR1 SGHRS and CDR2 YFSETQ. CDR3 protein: CASSSTGSNAEQYF. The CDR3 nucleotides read TGCGCCAGCAGCTCGACAGGTAGTAACGCCGAGCAGTACTTC.

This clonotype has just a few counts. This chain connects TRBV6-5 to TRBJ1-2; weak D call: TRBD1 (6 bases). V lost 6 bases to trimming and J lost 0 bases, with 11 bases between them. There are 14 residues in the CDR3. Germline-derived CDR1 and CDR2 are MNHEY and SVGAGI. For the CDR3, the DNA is TGTGCCAGCAGGCGACAGGTAGCTAACTATGGCTACACCTTC. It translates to CASRRQVANYGYTF.

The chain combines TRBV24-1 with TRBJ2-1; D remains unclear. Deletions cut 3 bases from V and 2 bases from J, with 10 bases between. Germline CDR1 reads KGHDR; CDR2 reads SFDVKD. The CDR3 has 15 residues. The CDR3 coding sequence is TGTGCCACCAGTGATGCCGAAAAAGCCTACAATGAGCAGTTCTTC. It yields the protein CATSDAEKAYNEQFF.

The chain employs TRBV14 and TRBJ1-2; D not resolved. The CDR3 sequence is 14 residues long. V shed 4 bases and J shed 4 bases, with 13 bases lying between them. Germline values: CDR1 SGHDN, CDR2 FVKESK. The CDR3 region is CASSPRTVSYGYTF. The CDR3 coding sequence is TGTGCCAGCAGCCCCAGGACGGTGAGCTATGGCTACACCTTC.

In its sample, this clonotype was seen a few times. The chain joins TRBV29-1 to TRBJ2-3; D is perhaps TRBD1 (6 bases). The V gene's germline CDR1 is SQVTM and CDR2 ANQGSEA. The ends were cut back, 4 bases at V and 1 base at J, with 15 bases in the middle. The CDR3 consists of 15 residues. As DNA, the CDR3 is TGCAGCGTTGCGTCACAGGGTATAGGCACAGATACGCAGTATTTT. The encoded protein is CSVASQGIGTDTQYF.

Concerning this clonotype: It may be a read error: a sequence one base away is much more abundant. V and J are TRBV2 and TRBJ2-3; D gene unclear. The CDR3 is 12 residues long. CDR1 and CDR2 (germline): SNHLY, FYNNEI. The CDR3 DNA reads TGTGCCAGTCCCGGCAGTACAGATACGCGGTATTTT. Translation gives CASPGSTDTRYF.

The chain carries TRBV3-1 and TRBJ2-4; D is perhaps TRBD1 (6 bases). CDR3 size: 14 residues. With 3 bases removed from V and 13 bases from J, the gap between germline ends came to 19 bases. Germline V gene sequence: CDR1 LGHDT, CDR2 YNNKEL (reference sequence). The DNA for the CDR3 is TGTGCCAGCAGCCACTGGGACACCCCATCCCAGCAGTACTTC. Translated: CASSHWDTPSQQYF.

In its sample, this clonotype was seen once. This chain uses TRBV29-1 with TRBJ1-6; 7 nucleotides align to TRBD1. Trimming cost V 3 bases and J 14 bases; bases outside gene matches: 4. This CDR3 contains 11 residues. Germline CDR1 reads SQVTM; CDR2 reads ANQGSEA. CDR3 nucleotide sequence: TGCAGCGTTGATCAGGGGGGAACCCTCCACTTT. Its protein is CSVDQGGTLHF.

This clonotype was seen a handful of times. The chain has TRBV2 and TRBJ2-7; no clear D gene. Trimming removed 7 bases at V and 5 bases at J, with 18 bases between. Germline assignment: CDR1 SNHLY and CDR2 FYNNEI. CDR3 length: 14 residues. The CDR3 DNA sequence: TGTGCCAGCAAGGGTGGCAGGAATCGGGACGAGCAGTACTTC. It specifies CASKGGRNRDEQYF.

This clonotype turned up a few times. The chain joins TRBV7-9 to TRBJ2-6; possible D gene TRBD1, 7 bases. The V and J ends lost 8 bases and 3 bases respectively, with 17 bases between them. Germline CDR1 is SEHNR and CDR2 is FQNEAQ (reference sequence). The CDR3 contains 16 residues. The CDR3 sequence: CASFSTGEVGANVLTF. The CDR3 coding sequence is TGTGCCAGCTTTTCCACAGGGGAGGTTGGGGCCAACGTCCTGACTTTC.